This T cell receptor (beta chain) is from a study of cytomegalovirus exposure and HLA in healthy donors. Germline loops: CDR1 SNHLY, CDR2 FYNNEI. V was trimmed by 6 bases and J by 4 bases, leaving 12 bases between them. The CDR3 spans 14 residues. Use of 60 Vbeta and 13 Jbeta primers characterized the PCR. Using immunoSEQ multiplex PCR, the repertoire was profiled, and TCRdb retains in-frame clones only, with some absent. This table has approximately 130,000 clones, over 75% appearing once. Sequencing was done on a sample of PBMCs. V is TRBV2 and J is TRBJ2-2; tentatively, D is TRBD2 (7 bases). The receptor comes from a woman between 40 and 50 years old in good health and CMV-seropositive. The CDR3 spells CASRYREGTGELFF. CDR3 bases: TGTGCCAGCAGGTACAGGGAGGGCACCGGGGAGCTGTTTTTT.